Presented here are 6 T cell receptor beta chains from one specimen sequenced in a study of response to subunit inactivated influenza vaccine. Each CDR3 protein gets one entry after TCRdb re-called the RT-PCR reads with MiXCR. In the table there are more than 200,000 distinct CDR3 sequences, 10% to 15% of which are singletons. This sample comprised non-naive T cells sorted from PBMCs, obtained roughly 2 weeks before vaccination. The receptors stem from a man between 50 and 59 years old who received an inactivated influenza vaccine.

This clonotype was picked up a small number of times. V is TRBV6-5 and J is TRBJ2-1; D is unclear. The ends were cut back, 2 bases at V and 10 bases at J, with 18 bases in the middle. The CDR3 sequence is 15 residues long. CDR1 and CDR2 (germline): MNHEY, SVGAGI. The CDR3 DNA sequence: TGTGCCAGCAGTTACCGGGCAGGCGCTACGTCGGAGCAGTTCTTC. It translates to CASSYRAGATSEQFF.

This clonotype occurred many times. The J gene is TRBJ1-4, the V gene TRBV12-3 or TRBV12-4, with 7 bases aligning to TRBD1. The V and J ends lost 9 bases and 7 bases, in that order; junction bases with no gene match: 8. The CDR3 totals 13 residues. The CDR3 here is CASTTGQGEKLFF. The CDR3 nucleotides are TGTGCCAGTACGACAGGGCAGGGTGAAAAACTGTTTTTT.

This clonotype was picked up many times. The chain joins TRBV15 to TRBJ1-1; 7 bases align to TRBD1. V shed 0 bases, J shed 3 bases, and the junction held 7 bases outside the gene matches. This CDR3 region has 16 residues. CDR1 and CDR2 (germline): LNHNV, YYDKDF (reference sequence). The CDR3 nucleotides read TGTGCCACCAGCAGAGATGCAGGGGGGTGGGACACTGAAGCTTTCTTT. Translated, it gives CATSRDAGGWDTEAFF.

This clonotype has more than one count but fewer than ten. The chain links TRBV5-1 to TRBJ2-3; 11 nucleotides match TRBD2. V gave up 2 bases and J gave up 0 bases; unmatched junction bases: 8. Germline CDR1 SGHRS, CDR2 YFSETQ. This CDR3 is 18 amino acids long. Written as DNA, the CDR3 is TGCGCCAGCAGCTTCCGGACTAGCGGGCATACTAGCACAGATACGCAGTATTTT. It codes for CASSFRTSGHTSTDTQYF.

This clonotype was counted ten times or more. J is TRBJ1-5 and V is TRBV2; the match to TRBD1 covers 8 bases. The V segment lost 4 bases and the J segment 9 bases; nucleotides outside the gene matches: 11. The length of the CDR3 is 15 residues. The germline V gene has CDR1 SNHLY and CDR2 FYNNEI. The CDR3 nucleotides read TGTGCCAGCAGTGTGGGGGGGACAGGCATCGGGCCCCAGCATTTT. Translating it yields CASSVGGTGIGPQHF. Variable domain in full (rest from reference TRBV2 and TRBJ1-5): EPEVTQTPSHQVTQMGQEVILRCVPISNHLYFYWYRQILGQKVEFLVSFYNNEISEKSEIFDDQFSVERPDGSNFTLKIRSTKLEDSAMYFCASSVGGTGIGPQHFGDGTRLSIL.

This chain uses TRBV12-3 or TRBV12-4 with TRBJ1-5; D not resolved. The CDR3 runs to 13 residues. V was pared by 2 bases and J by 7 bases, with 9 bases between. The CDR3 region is CASSLNAVQPQHF. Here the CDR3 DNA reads TGTGCCAGCAGTTTAAACGCGGTCCAGCCCCAGCATTTT.